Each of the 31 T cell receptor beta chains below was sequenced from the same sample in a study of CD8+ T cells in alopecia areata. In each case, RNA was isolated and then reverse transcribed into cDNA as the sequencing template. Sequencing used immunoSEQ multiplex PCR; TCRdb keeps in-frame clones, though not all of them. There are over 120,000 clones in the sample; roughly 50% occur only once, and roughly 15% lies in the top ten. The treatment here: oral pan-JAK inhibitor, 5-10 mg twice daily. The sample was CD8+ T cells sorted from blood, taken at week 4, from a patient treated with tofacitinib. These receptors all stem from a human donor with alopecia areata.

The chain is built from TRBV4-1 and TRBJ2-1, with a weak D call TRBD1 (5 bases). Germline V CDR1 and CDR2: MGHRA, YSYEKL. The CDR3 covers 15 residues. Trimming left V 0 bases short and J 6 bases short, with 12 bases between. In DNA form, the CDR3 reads TGCGCCAGCAGCCAAGAAAGGGGTTCCCTCAATGAGCAGTTCTTC. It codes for CASSQERGSLNEQFF.

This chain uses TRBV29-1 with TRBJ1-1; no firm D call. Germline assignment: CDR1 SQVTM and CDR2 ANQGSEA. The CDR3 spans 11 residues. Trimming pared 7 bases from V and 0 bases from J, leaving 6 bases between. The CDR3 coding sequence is TGCAGCGCTGTTGTGAACACTGAAGCTTTCTTT. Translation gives CSAVVNTEAFF. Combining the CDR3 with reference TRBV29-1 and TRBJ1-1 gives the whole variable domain SAVISQKPSRDICQRGTSLTIQCQVDSQVTMMFWYRQQPGQSLTLIATANQGSEATYESGFVIDKFPISRPNLTFSTLTVSNMSPEDSSIYLCSAVVNTEAFFGQGTRLTVV.

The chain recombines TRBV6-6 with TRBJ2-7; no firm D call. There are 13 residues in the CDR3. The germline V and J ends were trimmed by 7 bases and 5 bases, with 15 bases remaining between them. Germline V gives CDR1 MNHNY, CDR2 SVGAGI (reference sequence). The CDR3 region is CASTTLMGNEQYF. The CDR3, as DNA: TGTGCCAGCACTACCTTAATGGGTAACGAGCAGTACTTC.

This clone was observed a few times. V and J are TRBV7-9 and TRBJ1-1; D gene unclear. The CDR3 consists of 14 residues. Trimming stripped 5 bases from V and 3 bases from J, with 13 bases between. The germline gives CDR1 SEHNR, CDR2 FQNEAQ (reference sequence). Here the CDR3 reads CASSAPRPHTEAFF. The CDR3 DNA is TGTGCCAGCAGCGCCCCCCGGCCGCACACTGAAGCTTTCTTT.

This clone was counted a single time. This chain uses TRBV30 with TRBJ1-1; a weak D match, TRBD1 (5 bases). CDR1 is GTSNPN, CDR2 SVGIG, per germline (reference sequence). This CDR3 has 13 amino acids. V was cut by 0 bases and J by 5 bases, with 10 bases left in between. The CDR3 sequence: CAWSVGVLTEAFF. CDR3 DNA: TGTGCCTGGAGTGTAGGGGTATTGACTGAAGCTTTCTTT.

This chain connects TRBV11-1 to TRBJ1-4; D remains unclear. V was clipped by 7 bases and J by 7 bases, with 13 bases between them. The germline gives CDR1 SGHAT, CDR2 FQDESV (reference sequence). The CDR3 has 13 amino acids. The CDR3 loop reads CASTEGEVEKLFF. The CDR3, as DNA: TGTGCCAGCACAGAGGGTGAGGTTGAAAAACTGTTTTTT. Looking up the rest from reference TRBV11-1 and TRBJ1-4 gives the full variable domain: EAEVAQSPRYKITEKSQAVAFWCDPISGHATLYWYRQILGQGPELLVQFQDESVVDDSQLPKDRFSAERLKGVDSTLKIQPAELGDSAMYLCASTEGEVEKLFFGSGTQLSVL.

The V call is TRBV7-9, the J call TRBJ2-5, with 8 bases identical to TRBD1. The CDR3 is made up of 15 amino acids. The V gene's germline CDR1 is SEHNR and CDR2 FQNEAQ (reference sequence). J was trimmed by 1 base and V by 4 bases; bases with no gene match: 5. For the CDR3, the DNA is TGTGCCAGCAGCTACTGGACAGGGATCCAAGAGACCCAGTACTTC. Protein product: CASSYWTGIQETQYF.

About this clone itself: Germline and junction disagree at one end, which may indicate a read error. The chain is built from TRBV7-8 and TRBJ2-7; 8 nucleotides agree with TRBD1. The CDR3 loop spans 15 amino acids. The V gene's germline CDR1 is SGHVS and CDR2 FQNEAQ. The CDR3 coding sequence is TGTGCCAGCAGGTTAGGGACAGGCGGCTCCTACGAGCAGTACTTC. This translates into CASRLGTGGSYEQYF. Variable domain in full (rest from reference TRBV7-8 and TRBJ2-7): GAGVSQSPRYKVAKRGQDVALRCDPISGHVSLFWYQQALGQGPEFLTYFQNEAQLDKSGLPSDRFFAERPEGSVSTLKIQRTQQEDSAVYLCASRLGTGGSYEQYFGPGTRLTVT.

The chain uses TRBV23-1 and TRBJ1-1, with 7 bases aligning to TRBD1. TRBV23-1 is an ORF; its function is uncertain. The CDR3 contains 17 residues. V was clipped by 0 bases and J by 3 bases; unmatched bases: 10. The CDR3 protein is CASSQSGQEERDTEAFF. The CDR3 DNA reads TGCGCCAGCAGTCAATCTGGACAGGAGGAAAGGGACACTGAAGCTTTCTTT.

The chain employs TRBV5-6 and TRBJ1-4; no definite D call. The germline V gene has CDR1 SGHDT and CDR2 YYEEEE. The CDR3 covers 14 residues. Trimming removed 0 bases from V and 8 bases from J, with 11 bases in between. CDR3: CASSLGGLEEKLFF. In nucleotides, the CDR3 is TGTGCCAGCAGCTTGGGGGGATTGGAGGAAAAACTGTTTTTT.

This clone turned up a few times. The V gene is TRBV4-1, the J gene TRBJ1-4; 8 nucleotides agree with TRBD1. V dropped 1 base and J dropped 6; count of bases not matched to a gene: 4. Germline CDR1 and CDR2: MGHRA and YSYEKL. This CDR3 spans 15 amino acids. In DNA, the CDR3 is TGCGCCAGCAGCCAAGCGGACAGGGAGGATGAAAAACTGTTTTTT. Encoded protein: CASSQADREDEKLFF.

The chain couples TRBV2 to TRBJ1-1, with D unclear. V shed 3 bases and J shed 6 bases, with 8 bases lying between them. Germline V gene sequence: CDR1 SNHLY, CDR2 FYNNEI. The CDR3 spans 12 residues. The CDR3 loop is CASSDVRAEAFF. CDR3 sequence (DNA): TGTGCCAGCAGTGATGTACGGGCTGAAGCTTTCTTT.

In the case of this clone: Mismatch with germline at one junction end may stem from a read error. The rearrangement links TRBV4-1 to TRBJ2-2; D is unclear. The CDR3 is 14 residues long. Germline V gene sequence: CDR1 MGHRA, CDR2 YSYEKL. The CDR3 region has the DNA TGTGCCAGCAGCCAAGAAATGGACACCGGGGAGCTGTTTTTT. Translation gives CASSQEMDTGELFF.

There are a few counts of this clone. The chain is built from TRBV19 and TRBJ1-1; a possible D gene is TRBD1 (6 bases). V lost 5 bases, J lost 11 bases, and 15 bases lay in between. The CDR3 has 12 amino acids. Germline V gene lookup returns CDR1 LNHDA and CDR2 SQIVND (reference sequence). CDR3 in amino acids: CASSRWPGDAFF. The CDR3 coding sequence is TGTGCCAGTAGTCGGTGGCCAGGGGACGCTTTCTTT. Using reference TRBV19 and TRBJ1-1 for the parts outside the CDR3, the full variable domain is DGGITQSPKYLFRKEGQNVTLSCEQNLNHDAMYWYRQDPGQGLRLIYYSQIVNDFQKGDIAEGYSVSREKKESFPLTVTSAQKNPTAFYLCASSRWPGDAFFGQGTRLTVV.

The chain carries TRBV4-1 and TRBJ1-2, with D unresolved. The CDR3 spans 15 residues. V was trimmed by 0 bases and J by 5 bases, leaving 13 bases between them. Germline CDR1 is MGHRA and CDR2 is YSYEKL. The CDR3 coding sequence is TGCGCCAGCAGCCAAGAACGGGAGTTAGGATATGGCTACACCTTC. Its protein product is CASSQERELGYGYTF.

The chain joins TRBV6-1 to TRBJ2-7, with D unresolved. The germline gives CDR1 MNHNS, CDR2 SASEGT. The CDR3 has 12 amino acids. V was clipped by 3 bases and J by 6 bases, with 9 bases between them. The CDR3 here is CASSDRGREQYF. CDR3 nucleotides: TGTGCCAGCAGTGATAGAGGCCGCGAGCAGTACTTC.

CDR3 protein: CASSLAGPHNEQFF. In nucleotides, the CDR3 is TGTGCCAGCAGCTTAGCCGGGCCACACAATGAGCAGTTCTTC. The V call is TRBV11-2, the J call TRBJ2-1, with no clear D. The CDR3 loop spans 14 amino acids. The ends were cut back, 1 base at V and 5 bases at J, with 9 bases in the middle. From germline, CDR1 is SGHAT and CDR2 FQNNGV.

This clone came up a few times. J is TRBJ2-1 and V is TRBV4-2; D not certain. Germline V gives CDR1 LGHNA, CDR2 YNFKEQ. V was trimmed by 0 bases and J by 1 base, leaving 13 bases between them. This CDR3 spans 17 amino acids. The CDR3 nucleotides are TGTGCCAGCAGCCAAGATCAACGAGTCGGATCCTACAATGAGCAGTTCTTC. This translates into CASSQDQRVGSYNEQFF.

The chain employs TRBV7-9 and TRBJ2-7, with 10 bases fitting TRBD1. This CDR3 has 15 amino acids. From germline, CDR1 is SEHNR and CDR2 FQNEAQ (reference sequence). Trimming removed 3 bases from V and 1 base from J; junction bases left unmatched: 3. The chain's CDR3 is CASSFGQGVSYEQYF. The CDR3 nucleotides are TGTGCCAGCAGCTTCGGACAGGGGGTTTCCTACGAGCAGTACTTC.

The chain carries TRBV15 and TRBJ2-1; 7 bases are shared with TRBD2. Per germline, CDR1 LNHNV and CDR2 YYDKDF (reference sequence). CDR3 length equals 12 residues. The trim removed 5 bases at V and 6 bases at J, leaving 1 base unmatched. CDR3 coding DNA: TGTGCCACCAGCGCTAGCGGCAATGAGCAGTTCTTC. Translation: CATSASGNEQFF.

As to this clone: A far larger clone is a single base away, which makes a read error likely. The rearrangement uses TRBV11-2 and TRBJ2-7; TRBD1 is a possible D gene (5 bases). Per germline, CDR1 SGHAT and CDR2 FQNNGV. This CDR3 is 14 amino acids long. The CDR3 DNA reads TGCGCCAGCAGCCAAGATACTCAGGGCTACGAGCAGTACTTC. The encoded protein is CASSQDTQGYEQYF.

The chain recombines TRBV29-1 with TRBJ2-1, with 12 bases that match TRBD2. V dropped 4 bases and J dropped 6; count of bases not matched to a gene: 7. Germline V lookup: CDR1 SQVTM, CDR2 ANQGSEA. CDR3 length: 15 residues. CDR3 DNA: TGCAGCGTTGTACTAGCGGGGGGCGGCAGCAATGAGCAGTTCTTC. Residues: CSVVLAGGGSNEQFF.

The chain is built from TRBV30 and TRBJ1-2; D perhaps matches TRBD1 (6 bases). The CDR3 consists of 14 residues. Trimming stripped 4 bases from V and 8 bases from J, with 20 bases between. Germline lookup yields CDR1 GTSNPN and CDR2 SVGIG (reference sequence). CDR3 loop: CAWIGGMGVEGYTF. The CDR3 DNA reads TGTGCCTGGATAGGGGGAATGGGGGTAGAGGGCTACACCTTC.

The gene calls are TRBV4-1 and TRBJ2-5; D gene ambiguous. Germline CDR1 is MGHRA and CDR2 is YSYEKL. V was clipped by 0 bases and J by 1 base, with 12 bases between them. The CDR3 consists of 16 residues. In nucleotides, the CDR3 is TGCGCCAGCAGCCAAGACGTCGGCTCGGGCCAAGAGACCCAGTACTTC. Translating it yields CASSQDVGSGQETQYF.

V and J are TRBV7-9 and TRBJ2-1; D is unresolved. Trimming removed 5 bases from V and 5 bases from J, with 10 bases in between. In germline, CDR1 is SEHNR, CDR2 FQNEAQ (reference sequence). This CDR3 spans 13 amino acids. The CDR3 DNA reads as TGTGCCAGCAGCCACTCAGAGAACAATGAGCAGTTCTTC. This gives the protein CASSHSENNEQFF.

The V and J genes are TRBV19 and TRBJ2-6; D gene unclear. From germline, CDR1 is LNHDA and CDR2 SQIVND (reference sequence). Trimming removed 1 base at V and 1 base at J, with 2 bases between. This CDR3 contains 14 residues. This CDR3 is CASSIVSGANVLTF. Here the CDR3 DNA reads TGTGCCAGTAGTATAGTATCTGGGGCCAACGTCCTGACTTTC.

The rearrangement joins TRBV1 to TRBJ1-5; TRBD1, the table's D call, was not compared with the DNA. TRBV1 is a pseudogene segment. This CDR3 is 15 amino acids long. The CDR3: CTSSLLDTRNQPQHF. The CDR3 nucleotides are TGCACCAGCAGCCTTTTGGACACCCGAAATCAGCCCCAGCATTTT.

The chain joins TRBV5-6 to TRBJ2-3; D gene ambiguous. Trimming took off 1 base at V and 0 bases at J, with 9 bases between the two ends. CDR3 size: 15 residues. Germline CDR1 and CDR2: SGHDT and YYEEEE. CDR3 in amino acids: CASSLWTDSTDTQYF. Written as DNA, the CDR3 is TGTGCCAGCAGCTTGTGGACGGATAGCACAGATACGCAGTATTTT.

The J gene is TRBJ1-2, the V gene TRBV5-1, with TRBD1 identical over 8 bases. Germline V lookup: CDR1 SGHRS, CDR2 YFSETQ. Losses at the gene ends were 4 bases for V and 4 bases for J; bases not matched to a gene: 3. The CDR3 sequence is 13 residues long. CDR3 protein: CASSPTGGYGYTF. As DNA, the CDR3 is TGCGCCAGCAGCCCCACAGGGGGCTATGGCTACACCTTC.

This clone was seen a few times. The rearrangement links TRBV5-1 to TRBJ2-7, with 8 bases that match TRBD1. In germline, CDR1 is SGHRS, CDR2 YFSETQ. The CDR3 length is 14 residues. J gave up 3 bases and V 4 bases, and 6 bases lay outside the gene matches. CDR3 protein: CASSQTGDLYEQYF. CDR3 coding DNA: TGCGCCAGCAGCCAGACAGGGGACCTCTACGAGCAGTACTTC.

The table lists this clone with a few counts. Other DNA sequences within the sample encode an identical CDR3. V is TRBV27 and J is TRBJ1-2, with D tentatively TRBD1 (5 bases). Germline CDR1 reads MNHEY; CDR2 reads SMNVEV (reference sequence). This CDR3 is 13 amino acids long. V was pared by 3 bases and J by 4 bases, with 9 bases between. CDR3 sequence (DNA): TGTGCCAGCAGTTTTGGGGGAGGCTATGGCTACACCTTC. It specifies CASSFGGGYGYTF.